These 19 T cell receptor beta chains were all obtained from the same sample, sequenced in a study of T-cell reconstitution after alpha-beta-depleted transplantation in children. A library of TCRbeta sequences, prepared with unique molecular identifiers, was generated. TCRdb called the PCR reads again in MiXCR, with one record for every CDR3 protein. The sample lists about 90,000 distinct CDR3 sequences, about 16% occurring once. The source material was PBMCs, mostly from graft donor cells, sampled 180 days after TCRalphabeta/CD19-depleted stem cell transplant. These receptors were taken from a male patient between 2 and 15 years old who had a stem cell transplant for acute lymphoblastic leukemia, so the T cells may come from the graft donor.

In this sample, this clonotype turned up a few times. The chain's CDR3 is CATSDRASTDTQYF. The CDR3 nucleotides are TGTGCCACCAGTGATAGGGCTAGCACAGATACGCAGTATTTT. The chain links TRBV24-1 to TRBJ2-3; D gene unclear. Germline values: CDR1 KGHDR, CDR2 SFDVKD. The CDR3 is 14 amino acids. Deletions cut 3 bases from V and 0 bases from J, with 6 bases between.

Ten or more counts support this clonotype. The DNA for the CDR3 is TGTGCCAGCAGCTACGCGGGGGGGCCTCGCAATGAGCAGTTCTTC. This sequence encodes CASSYAGGPRNEQFF. The chain employs TRBV9 and TRBJ2-1, with 9 nucleotides matching TRBD2. This CDR3 region has 15 residues. Germline CDR1 and CDR2: SGDLS and YYNGEE. After removal of 4 bases from V and 6 bases from J, the junction contained 8 bases not matched to a gene.

The chain's CDR3 is CSARSYRDTNEKLFF. Here the CDR3 DNA reads TGCAGTGCGCGATCCTATCGGGATACTAATGAAAAACTGTTTTTT. The V call is TRBV20-1, the J call TRBJ1-4, with no clear D. Deletions cut 6 bases from V and 2 bases from J, with 16 bases between. Germline CDR1 and CDR2: DFQATT and SNEGSKA (reference sequence). CDR3 size: 15 residues.

This chain joins TRBV28 and TRBJ2-4; D not resolved. V was cut by 4 bases and J by 5 bases, with 9 bases left in between. The germline gives CDR1 MDHEN, CDR2 SYDVKM. The CDR3 loop spans 13 amino acids. CDR3 region: CASSSPSQNIQYF. The CDR3 DNA reads as TGTGCCAGCAGTTCCCCTTCACAAAACATTCAGTACTTC.

The V call is TRBV11-2, the J call TRBJ2-7; D tentatively reads TRBD1 or TRBD2 (5 bases each). Germline V gene data show CDR1 as SGHAT and CDR2 as FQNNGV. V was pared by 3 bases and J by 2 bases, with 11 bases between. The CDR3 contains 14 residues. CDR3 sequence reads: CASSFRVRAYEQYF. DNA for the CDR3: TGTGCCAGCAGCTTCAGGGTGAGGGCCTACGAGCAGTACTTC. Full variable domain (missing parts from reference TRBV11-2 and TRBJ2-7): EAGVAQSPRYKIIEKRQSVAFWCNPISGHATLYWYQQILGQGPKLLIQFQNNGVVDDSQLPKDRFSAERLKGVDSTLKIQPAKLEDSAVYLCASSFRVRAYEQYFGPGTRLTVT.

This clonotype was detected only a few times. The V gene is TRBV27, the J gene TRBJ1-3; D not resolved. This CDR3 comprises 14 residues. The V end was cut by 6 bases, the J end by 4 bases, with 13 bases between. Per germline, CDR1 MNHEY and CDR2 SMNVEV (reference sequence). The CDR3 here is CASSTTGSGNTIYF. The CDR3 DNA follows: TGTGCCAGCAGCACCACGGGGTCCGGAAACACCATATATTTT.

This clonotype was detected only a few times. The chain recombines TRBV20-1 with TRBJ1-3; no clear D gene. This CDR3 has 13 amino acids. Germline CDR1 DFQATT, CDR2 SNEGSKA (reference sequence). V shed 2 bases and J shed 3 bases, with 8 bases lying between them. CDR3 loop: CSARSLLGNTIYF. As DNA, the CDR3 is TGCAGTGCTAGATCCCTACTTGGAAACACCATATATTTT.

In its sample, this clonotype was seen a few times. The genes are TRBV11-3 and TRBJ2-4; 7 bases are shared with TRBD2. The germline CDR1 and CDR2 sequences are SGHNT and YENEEA. This CDR3 is 16 amino acids long. The V segment lost 0 bases and the J segment 7 bases; nucleotides outside the gene matches: 9. The CDR3 nucleotides are TGTGCCAGCAGCTTAGATCCCGAGCGGGGTAAGAACATTCAGTACTTC. Protein product: CASSLDPERGKNIQYF.

This clonotype was counted only a few times. This sequence joins TRBV28 and TRBJ2-7; the D gene is possibly TRBD2 (7 bases). V was shortened by 8 bases and J by 9 bases, with 20 bases between the two germline ends. The germline CDR1 and CDR2 sequences are MDHEN and SYDVKM. The CDR3 has 13 residues. Here the CDR3 reads CASGGGGRDAQYF. DNA for the CDR3: TGTGCCAGCGGAGGAGGGGGGAGGGACGCGCAGTACTTC.

Only a few counts were recorded for this clonotype. The chain employs TRBV12-3 or TRBV12-4 and TRBJ2-3; weak D call: TRBD1 (5 bases). Trimming cost V 1 base and J 4 bases, with 12 bases left between them. This CDR3 is built from 15 residues. The CDR3 DNA is TGTGCCAGCAGTTTAGTAGTCAGGGTGCCAGATACGCAGTATTTT. Translating gives CASSLVVRVPDTQYF.

This clonotype was recorded many times. V usage is TRBV20-1 and J usage is TRBJ1-4, with 7 bases matching TRBD1. CDR3 length: 13 amino acids. Germline V gives CDR1 DFQATT, CDR2 SNEGSKA (reference sequence). V shed 5 bases, J shed 5 bases, and the junction held 5 bases outside the gene matches. The CDR3 protein is CSAPGQPNEKLFF. CDR3 nucleotides: TGCAGTGCTCCGGGACAGCCGAATGAAAAACTGTTTTTT.

This clonotype was detected only a few times. Written as DNA, the CDR3 is TGCAGCGTTGAAAGATCGGTTGGGACAGACTACGAGCAGTACTTC. It is translated as CSVERSVGTDYEQYF. This chain links TRBV29-1 with TRBJ2-7; 7 nucleotides align to TRBD1. The CDR3 totals 15 residues. Unmatched junction bases numbered 10, after V lost 2 bases and J lost 3 bases. CDR1 SQVTM and CDR2 ANQGSEA come from the germline V gene.

The gene calls are TRBV5-1 and TRBJ1-1; unclear D gene. Germline V gives CDR1 SGHRS, CDR2 YFSETQ. CDR3 length: 15 residues. Trimming removed 3 bases from V and 5 bases from J, with 17 bases in between. In nucleotides, the CDR3 is TGCGCCAGCAGCTCTGGTATAGGAGGTGAGACTGAAGCTTTCTTT. This gives the protein CASSSGIGGETEAFF.

In regard to this clonotype: Given a much more abundant clone one base away, this may be a read error. The V and J genes are TRBV20-1 and TRBJ2-3; perhaps TRBD2 as D (5 bases). The CDR3 totals 17 residues. Germline V gives CDR1 DFQATT, CDR2 SNEGSKA (reference sequence). DNA of the CDR3: TGCTGTGCTAGAGATAGTAGAAGGAGCGGCGGCACAGATACGCAGTATTTT. Encoded protein: CCARDSRRSGGTDTQYF.

The chain has TRBV20-1 and TRBJ2-7; 14 bases align to TRBD2. The length of the CDR3 is 15 residues. Germline V gene data show CDR1 as DFQATT and CDR2 as SNEGSKA (reference sequence). V trimming: 4 bases; J trimming: 4 bases; junction bases outside the gene matches: 6. CDR3 sequence reads: CSAIGTSGGPYEQYF. CDR3 nucleotides: TGCAGTGCTATTGGGACTAGCGGGGGACCTTACGAGCAGTACTTC.

The chain couples TRBV6-2 or TRBV6-3 to TRBJ2-7; D might be TRBD1 (6 bases). The V end lost 2 bases, the J end lost 2 bases, and 16 bases lay between the germline ends. The germline V gene has CDR1 MNHEY and CDR2 SVGEGT. The CDR3 spans 16 residues. CDR3 sequence: CASSYLSRGVTYEQYF. For the CDR3, the DNA is TGTGCCAGCAGTTACCTCTCCAGGGGCGTAACCTACGAGCAGTACTTC.

This clonotype was observed a few times. V gene TRBV6-5 combines with J gene TRBJ1-4, with TRBD1 matching 10 bases. With 2 bases clipped from V and 6 bases from J, the junction kept 3 bases outside the gene matches. The germline gives CDR1 MNHEY, CDR2 SVGAGI. CDR3 length equals 15 residues. The CDR3 protein is CASSYAGTGDEKLFF. The CDR3 DNA reads TGTGCCAGCAGTTACGCGGGGACAGGGGATGAAAAACTGTTTTTT.

DNA of the CDR3: TGCAGTGGGGAGCCGGGTTCCTCCCCCTCCTACGAGCAGTACTTC. This encodes CSGEPGSSPSYEQYF. V usage is TRBV20-1 and J usage is TRBJ2-7; weak D call: TRBD2 (5 bases). Deletions cut 7 bases from V and 0 bases from J, with 19 bases between. The germline V gene encodes CDR1 DFQATT and CDR2 SNEGSKA (reference sequence). The CDR3 is 15 amino acids.

This clonotype was found a few times. This sequence joins TRBV27 and TRBJ1-1; D call uncertain. There are 14 residues in the CDR3. The germline gives CDR1 MNHEY, CDR2 SMNVEV (reference sequence). V was cut by 2 bases and J by 4 bases, with 11 bases left in between. CDR3 region: CASSLRGWGTEAFF. As DNA, the CDR3 is TGTGCCAGCAGTTTACGAGGGTGGGGCACTGAAGCTTTCTTT.